This TCR beta chain was recovered during a study of molecular identifiers for immune sequencing clone quantification. This clonotype was counted only a few times. V lost 6 bases, J lost 1 base, and 12 bases lay in between. Germline CDR1 reads MNHEY; CDR2 reads SMNVEV (reference sequence). The CDR3 loop spans 14 amino acids. TCRdb reprocessed the PCR reads with MiXCR, giving one entry per CDR3 protein. This table holds more than 250,000 distinct CDR3 sequences, about a fifth found once. This receptor was identified in a human donor in good health. Some libraries in this study had Jurkat cell RNA spiked in. What was sequenced was naive CD8+ T cells from blood, with Jurkat cell RNA spiked in. As for subset: FACS-sorted CD8+CD4-CCR7+CD45RA+ naive T cells. V gene TRBV27 combines with J gene TRBJ1-1; D not certain. The CDR3 region is CASRLTTSNTEAFF. CDR3 in DNA: TGTGCCAGCAGACTCACGACCTCGAACACTGAAGCTTTCTTT.